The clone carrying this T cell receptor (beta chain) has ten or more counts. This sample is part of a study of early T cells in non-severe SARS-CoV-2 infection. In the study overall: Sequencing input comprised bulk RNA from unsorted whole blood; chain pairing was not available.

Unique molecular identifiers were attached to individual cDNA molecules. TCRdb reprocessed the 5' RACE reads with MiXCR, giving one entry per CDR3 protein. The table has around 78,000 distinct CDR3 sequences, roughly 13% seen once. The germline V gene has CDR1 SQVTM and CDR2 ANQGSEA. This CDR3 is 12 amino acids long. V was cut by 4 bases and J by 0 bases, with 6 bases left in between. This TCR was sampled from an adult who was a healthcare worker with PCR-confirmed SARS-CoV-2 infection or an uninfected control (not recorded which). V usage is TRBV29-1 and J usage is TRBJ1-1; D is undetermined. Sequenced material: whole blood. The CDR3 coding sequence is TGCAGCGTTGGGGCTATGAACACTGAAGCTTTCTTT. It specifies CSVGAMNTEAFF.